The 6 T cell receptor beta chains listed next were all sequenced from one sample in a study of control samples from healthy donors and cancer patients (dated by TCRdb to about 2020). The library was made by the immunoSEQ multiplex PCR assay. TCRdb provides this immuneACCESS table in a form limited to in-frame rearrangements. Some clones are lacking; in checked studies, under half of them reflect an unresolved V gene, and why the rest are absent is not known. The sample profile shows about 190,000 clones; about 90% of them were found once. Together, the top ten hold 1.5% to 2% of the sample. Sequencing was carried out using blood. Receptors were obtained from a man aged 25-45 years in good health.

This chain uses TRBV7-8 with TRBJ2-5, with D perhaps TRBD1 (6 bases). The CDR3 has 17 residues. In germline, CDR1 is SGHVS, CDR2 FQNEAQ. Between the trimmed V and J ends, which lost 5 bases and 4 bases, there was a span of 23 bases. In DNA, the CDR3 is TGTGCCAGCAGCCCGAGGGTGCGACAGGTACGGGGAGAGACCCAGTACTTC. Protein: CASSPRVRQVRGETQYF. The variable domain in full, completed from reference TRBV7-8 and TRBJ2-5, reads GAGVSQSPRYKVAKRGQDVALRCDPISGHVSLFWYQQALGQGPEFLTYFQNEAQLDKSGLPSDRFFAERPEGSVSTLKIQRTQQEDSAVYLCASSPRVRQVRGETQYFGPGTRLLVL.

CDR3 in DNA: TGCGCCAGCAGCCAAGCGGGCAGGGGCCCAGGGAATCAGCCCCAGCATTTT. Protein sequence: CASSQAGRGPGNQPQHF. The V gene is TRBV4-1, the J gene TRBJ1-5; D is possibly TRBD1 (6 bases). CDR1 MGHRA and CDR2 YSYEKL come from the germline V gene. With 1 base removed from V and 4 bases from J, the gap between germline ends came to 17 bases. The CDR3 has 17 amino acids.

This chain connects TRBV19 to TRBJ1-3; weak D call: TRBD1 (6 bases). The CDR3 spans 17 residues. Per the germline V gene, CDR1 is LNHDA and CDR2 is SQIVND (reference sequence). Between the trimmed V and J ends, which lost 7 bases and 0 bases, there was a span of 19 bases. The CDR3 nucleotides are TGTGCCAGTACCCGACCCGGGACACCAGGCTCTGGAAACACCATATATTTT. Amino acid sequence: CASTRPGTPGSGNTIYF.

The chain joins TRBV12-5 to TRBJ1-1, with TRBD1 as a possible D gene (5 bases). Germline V gives CDR1 LGHNT, CDR2 FRNRAP. CDR3 length equals 15 residues. V was pared by 0 bases and J by 1 base, with 9 bases between. CDR3 coding DNA: TGTGCTAGTGGTTTGGTAAGAACAGGGAACACTGAAGCTTTCTTT. Translated, it gives CASGLVRTGNTEAFF.

The chain is built from TRBV4-1 and TRBJ2-3, with D hard to call. This CDR3 spans 13 amino acids. The V end lost 0 bases, the J end lost 2 bases, and 3 bases lay between the germline ends. The germline gives CDR1 MGHRA, CDR2 YSYEKL. CDR3 amino acids: CASSQEFTDTQYF. CDR3 sequence (DNA): TGCGCCAGCAGCCAAGAATTCACAGATACGCAGTATTTT.

The J gene is TRBJ1-4, the V gene TRBV4-2; no clear D. V gave up 0 bases and J gave up 8 bases, with 13 bases separating them. This CDR3 is 15 amino acids long. CDR1 and CDR2 from the germline V gene are LGHNA and YNFKEQ. CDR3 DNA sequence: TGTGCCAGCAGCCAAGATACAGAGCCTCGGGAAAAACTGTTTTTT. This encodes CASSQDTEPREKLFF.